This T cell receptor beta chain was sequenced during a study of blood T cell repertoires in COVID-19. TCRdb keeps only in-frame clones here, not all; method: immunoSEQ multiplex PCR. The table shows 150,000 to 200,000 clones, with about 92% occurring only once. The CDR3 spans 14 residues. Trimming left V 1 base short and J 5 bases short, with 11 bases between. CDR1 and CDR2 from the germline V gene are SGHVS and FNYEAQ. The TCR comes from a woman in her fifties or sixties with COVID-19, enrolled during active disease. The chain is built from TRBV7-6 and TRBJ1-1, with D unclear. Sequencing was carried out using peripheral blood. This CDR3 reads CASSLGGGWTEAFF. The CDR3 DNA reads as TGTGCCAGCAGCTTAGGCGGCGGTTGGACTGAAGCTTTCTTT.